This T cell receptor (beta chain) emerged from a study of long-term antiretroviral therapy in people with HIV. Study-wide context: It was about a decade after the earliest samples that the 2015 immediate-ART recommendation appeared.

V was shortened by 1 base and J by 7 bases, with 8 bases between the two germline ends. The CDR3 has 13 amino acids. Looked up from germline, CDR1 is SGHDT and CDR2 is YYEEEE. Per donor, a minimum of one pre-ART and a minimum of two post-ART PBMC samples were available. Every sample had 1-10 million cryopreserved PBMC in it before DNA extraction. Sequencing used immunoSEQ v3.0 at survey level. Target depth was 40,000-50,000 T-cell genomes per sample. Clones were read by immunoSEQ multiplex PCR, and TCRdb kept only the in-frame ones, dropping some. The repertoire holds 20,000 to 25,000 clones, with about 76% as singletons.

The V gene is TRBV5-6, the J gene TRBJ1-4; D is uncertain. This sequence was found in a middle-aged man with HIV. This specimen was unsorted PBMCs, taken 0.1 years before starting antiretroviral therapy. The CDR3: CASSLTYGEKLFF. DNA for the CDR3: TGTGCCAGCAGCTTGACCTATGGTGAAAAACTGTTTTTT.